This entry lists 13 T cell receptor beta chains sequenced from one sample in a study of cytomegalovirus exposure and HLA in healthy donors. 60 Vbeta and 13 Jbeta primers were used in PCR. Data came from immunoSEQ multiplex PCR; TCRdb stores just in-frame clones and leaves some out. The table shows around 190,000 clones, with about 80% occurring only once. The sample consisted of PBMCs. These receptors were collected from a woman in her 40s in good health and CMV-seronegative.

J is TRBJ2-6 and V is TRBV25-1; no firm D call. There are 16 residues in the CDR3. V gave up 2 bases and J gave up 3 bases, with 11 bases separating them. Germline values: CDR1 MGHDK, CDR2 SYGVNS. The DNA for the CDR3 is TGTGCCAGCAGTGAAGCGGCAGTCGGTGGGGCCAACGTCCTGACTTTC. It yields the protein CASSEAAVGGANVLTF.

CDR3 DNA: TGCAGCGTTGGACAGGCGAGAAACATGAACACTGAAGCTTTCTTT. Encoded protein: CSVGQARNMNTEAFF. V is TRBV29-1 and J is TRBJ1-1, with D maybe TRBD1 (6 bases). Looked up from germline, CDR1 is SQVTM and CDR2 is ANQGSEA. Trimming shortened V by 4 bases and J by 0 bases, and 15 bases separated the two germline ends. The CDR3 runs to 15 residues.

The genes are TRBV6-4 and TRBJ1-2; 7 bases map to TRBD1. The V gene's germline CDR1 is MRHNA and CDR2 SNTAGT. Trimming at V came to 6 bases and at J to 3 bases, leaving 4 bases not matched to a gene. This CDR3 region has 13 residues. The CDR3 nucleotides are TGTGCCAGCAGGGGGACAGCGGACTATGGCTACACCTTC. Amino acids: CASRGTADYGYTF.

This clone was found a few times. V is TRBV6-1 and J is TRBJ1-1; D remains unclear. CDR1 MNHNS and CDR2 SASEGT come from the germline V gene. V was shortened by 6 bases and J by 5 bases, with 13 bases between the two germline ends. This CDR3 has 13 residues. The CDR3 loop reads CASSRLGLTEAFF. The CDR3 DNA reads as TGTGCCAGCAGCCGACTCGGTCTGACTGAAGCTTTCTTT.

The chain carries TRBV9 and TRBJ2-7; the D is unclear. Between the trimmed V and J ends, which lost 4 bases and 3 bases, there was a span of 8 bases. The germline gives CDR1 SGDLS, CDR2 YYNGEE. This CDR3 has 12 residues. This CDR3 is CASSPGLYEQYF. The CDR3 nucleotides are TGTGCCAGCAGCCCAGGCCTCTACGAGCAGTACTTC.

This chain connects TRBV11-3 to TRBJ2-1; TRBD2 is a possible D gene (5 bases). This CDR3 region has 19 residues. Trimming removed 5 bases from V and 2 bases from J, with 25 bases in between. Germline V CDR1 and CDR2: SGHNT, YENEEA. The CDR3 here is CASSPEEFLSARAYNEQFF. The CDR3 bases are TGTGCCAGCAGCCCTGAGGAGTTTTTGAGTGCGAGGGCCTACAATGAGCAGTTCTTC.

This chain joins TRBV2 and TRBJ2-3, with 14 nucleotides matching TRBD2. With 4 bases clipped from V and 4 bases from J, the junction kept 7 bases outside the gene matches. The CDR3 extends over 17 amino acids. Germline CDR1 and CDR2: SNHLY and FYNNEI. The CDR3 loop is CASSGPGLAGAADTQYF. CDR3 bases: TGTGCCAGCAGTGGCCCGGGACTAGCGGGAGCAGCAGATACGCAGTATTTT. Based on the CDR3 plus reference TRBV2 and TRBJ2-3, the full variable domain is EPEVTQTPSHQVTQMGQEVILRCVPISNHLYFYWYRQILGQKVEFLVSFYNNEISEKSEIFDDQFSVERPDGSNFTLKIRSTKLEDSAMYFCASSGPGLAGAADTQYFGPGTRLTVL.

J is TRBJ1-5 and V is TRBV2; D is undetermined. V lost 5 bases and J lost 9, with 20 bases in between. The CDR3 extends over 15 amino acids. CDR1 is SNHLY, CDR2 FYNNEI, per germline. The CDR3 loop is CASSYRERRGSPQHF. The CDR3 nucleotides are TGTGCCAGCAGTTACCGGGAGCGGAGAGGGTCGCCCCAGCATTTT.

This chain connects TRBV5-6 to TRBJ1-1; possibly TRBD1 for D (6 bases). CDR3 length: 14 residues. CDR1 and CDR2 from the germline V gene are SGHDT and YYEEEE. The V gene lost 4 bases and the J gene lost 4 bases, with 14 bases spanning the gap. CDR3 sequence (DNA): TGTGCCAGCAGCCCAGCGGGGGCCGGCACTGAAGCTTTCTTT. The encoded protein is CASSPAGAGTEAFF.

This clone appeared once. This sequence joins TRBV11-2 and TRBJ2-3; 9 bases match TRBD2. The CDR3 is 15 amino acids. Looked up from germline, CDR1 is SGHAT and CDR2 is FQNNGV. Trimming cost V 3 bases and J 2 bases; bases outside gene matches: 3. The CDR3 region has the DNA TGTGCCAGCAGCTTGCTAGCGGGGAACACAGATACGCAGTATTTT. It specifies CASSLLAGNTDTQYF.

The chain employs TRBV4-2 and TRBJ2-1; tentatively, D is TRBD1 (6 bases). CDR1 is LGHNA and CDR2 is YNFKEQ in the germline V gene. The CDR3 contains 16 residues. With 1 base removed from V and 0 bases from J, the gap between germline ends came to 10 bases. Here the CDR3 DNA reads TGTGCCAGCAGCCAAGCCGACAGGTTCTCCTACAATGAGCAGTTCTTC. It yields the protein CASSQADRFSYNEQFF.

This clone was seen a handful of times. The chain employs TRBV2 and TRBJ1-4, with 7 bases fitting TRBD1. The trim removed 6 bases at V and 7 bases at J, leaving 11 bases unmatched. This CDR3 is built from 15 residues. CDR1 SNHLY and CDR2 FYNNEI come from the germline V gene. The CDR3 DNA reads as TGTGCCAGCAGGCGTCAAGGGGGCGAGGCTGAAAAACTGTTTTTT. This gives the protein CASRRQGGEAEKLFF.

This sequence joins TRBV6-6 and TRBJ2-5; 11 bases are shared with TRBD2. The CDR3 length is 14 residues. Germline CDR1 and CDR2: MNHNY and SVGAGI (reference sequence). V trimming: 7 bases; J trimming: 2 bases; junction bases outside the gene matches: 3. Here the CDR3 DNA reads TGTGCCAGCATGGCTAGCGGGGGGCAAGAGACCCAGTACTTC. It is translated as CASMASGGQETQYF.